The 30 T cell receptor beta chains below were found in one sample sequenced in a study of T-cell reconstitution after alpha-beta-depleted transplantation in children. Study-wide points: T-cell counts and diversity at one year following transplant were attributed mainly to newly produced T cells.

Researchers prepared the TCRbeta library using unique molecular identifiers, the study reports. TCRdb re-called the PCR reads through MiXCR, storing one row per CDR3 protein. The sample lists 250,000 to 300,000 distinct CDR3 sequences, 6.5% to 9% occurring once. The antigens of these receptors remain unknown. The material was peripheral blood, obtained 360 days after TCRalphabeta/CD19-depleted stem cell transplant. These receptors originate from a female patient under 10 years old who had a stem cell transplant for Fanconi anemia, so the T cells may come from the graft donor.

This clonotype was counted ten times or more. The chain links TRBV5-1 to TRBJ1-2; D unclear. The length of the CDR3 is 14 residues. Trimming pared 0 bases from V and 8 bases from J, leaving 14 bases between. Germline V gene data show CDR1 as SGHRS and CDR2 as YFSETQ. The CDR3 sequence: CASSLEAQPSGYTF. The CDR3 DNA reads TGCGCCAGCAGCTTGGAGGCTCAGCCTTCGGGCTACACCTTC.

This clonotype occurred a few times. V usage is TRBV6-1 and J usage is TRBJ2-7; TRBD2 matches 8 bases. Germline V gives CDR1 MNHNS, CDR2 SASEGT. This CDR3 comprises 15 residues. After removal of 5 bases from V and 3 bases from J, the junction contained 9 bases not matched to a gene. The CDR3 protein is CASSMTTSAYYEQYF. The CDR3 bases are TGTGCCAGCAGTATGACGACTAGCGCATACTACGAGCAGTACTTC.

This CDR3 is CASTLRWTSGSLYNEQFF. DNA for the CDR3: TGTGCCAGCACCCTAAGGTGGACTAGCGGGAGTCTCTACAATGAGCAGTTCTTC. This chain uses TRBV27 with TRBJ2-1; 13 bases are a match to TRBD2. The germline gives CDR1 MNHEY, CDR2 SMNVEV (reference sequence). The CDR3 has 18 amino acids. V gave up 7 bases and J gave up 3 bases; unmatched junction bases: 12.

The sample holds many counts of this clonotype. V and J are TRBV24-1 and TRBJ2-2, with D uncertain. Germline V CDR1 and CDR2: KGHDR, SFDVKD. The ends were cut back, 9 bases at V and 2 bases at J, with 9 bases in the middle. The CDR3 runs to 13 residues. The CDR3 DNA reads TGTGCCACCGTGAGCCAAAACACCGGGGAGCTGTTTTTT. It specifies CATVSQNTGELFF.

This clonotype showed up many times. The chain links TRBV6-2 or TRBV6-3 to TRBJ2-3; the D is unclear. Germline assignment: CDR1 MNHEY and CDR2 SVGEGT. V lost 4 bases, J lost 0 bases, and 8 bases lay in between. The CDR3 runs to 14 residues. CDR3 in amino acids: CASSLLLSTDTQYF. The CDR3 nucleotides are TGTGCCAGCAGTTTACTGCTTAGCACAGATACGCAGTATTTT.

The chain is built from TRBV7-8 and TRBJ2-3, with 11 bases lining up with TRBD2. The CDR3 is made up of 19 amino acids. Germline assignment: CDR1 SGHVS and CDR2 FQNEAQ. Trimming removed 2 bases from V and 8 bases from J; junction bases left unmatched: 18. CDR3 region: CASSLYPRLAGHNVGTQYF. CDR3 DNA: TGTGCCAGCAGCTTATATCCCCGACTAGCGGGGCACAACGTGGGTACGCAGTATTTT.

This clonotype was recorded many times. The CDR3 sequence is CSVVSFTGELFF. The CDR3 nucleotides are TGCAGCGTTGTAAGCTTCACCGGGGAGCTGTTTTTT. The chain carries TRBV29-1 and TRBJ2-2; no firm D call. V was cut by 4 bases and J by 4 bases, with 7 bases left in between. Per the germline V gene, CDR1 is SQVTM and CDR2 is ANQGSEA. The CDR3 spans 12 residues.

Comment on this clonotype: A single base separates this from a much larger clone, so it may be a read error. This rearrangement joins TRBV20-1 to TRBJ2-7, with a weak D call TRBD2 (6 bases). This CDR3 is built from 15 residues. CDR1 and CDR2 from the germline V gene are DFQATT and SNEGSKA (reference sequence). DNA for the CDR3: TGCTGTGCTAGAGATTCTCGGGGGAGCCTCTACGAGCAGTACTTC. As protein: CCARDSRGSLYEQYF.

This clonotype was seen repeatedly, ten times or more. The chain links TRBV7-6 to TRBJ2-7; no clear D. V lost 5 bases to trimming and J lost 2 bases, with 7 bases between them. Germline V gene sequence: CDR1 SGHVS, CDR2 FNYEAQ. This CDR3 spans 12 amino acids. CDR3 nucleotides: TGTGCCAGCAGCGTCCGCCCCTACGAGCAGTACTTC. It encodes CASSVRPYEQYF.

Remarks on this clonotype: Because the CDR3 is missing its conserved closing phenylalanine or tryptophan, this is likely a read error. V usage is TRBV5-6 and J usage is TRBJ1-5, with D hard to call. Germline CDR1 SGHDT, CDR2 YYEEEE. The CDR3 covers 15 residues. With 4 bases removed from V and 1 base from J, the gap between germline ends came to 12 bases. The CDR3 protein is CASSRAGMSNQPQHC. The CDR3 DNA is TGTGCCAGCAGCAGAGCTGGCATGAGCAATCAGCCCCAGCATTGT.

This clonotype was found many times. V gene TRBV28 combines with J gene TRBJ1-6, with TRBD1 matching 10 bases. The J segment lost 9 bases and the V segment lost 6 bases, leaving 5 bases of the junction unmatched. The V gene's germline CDR1 is MDHEN and CDR2 SYDVKM. The CDR3 is 14 amino acids. This CDR3 reads CASRRQGAISPLHF. The CDR3 bases are TGTGCCAGCAGAAGACAGGGGGCGATTTCACCCCTCCACTTT.

The table lists this clonotype with many counts. The chain employs TRBV7-9 and TRBJ2-7; possibly TRBD1 for D (6 bases). The CDR3 is made up of 13 amino acids. Germline V gene sequence: CDR1 SEHNR, CDR2 FQNEAQ (reference sequence). Trimming shortened V by 5 bases and J by 3 bases, and 11 bases separated the two germline ends. The CDR3 coding sequence is TGTGCCAGCAGCACAACAGGGTACTACGAGCAGTACTTC. Its protein is CASSTTGYYEQYF. The full variable domain, its missing parts supplied by reference TRBV7-9 and TRBJ2-7, is DTGVSQNPRHKITKRGQNVTFRCDPISEHNRLYWYRQTLGQGPEFLTYFQNEAQLEKSRLLSDRFSAERPKGSFSTLEIQRTEQGDSAMYLCASSTTGYYEQYFGPGTRLTVT.

Ten or more counts support this clonotype. The V and J genes are TRBV20-1 and TRBJ2-4, with 8 nucleotides matching TRBD2. The CDR3 has 16 residues. Germline V gene lookup returns CDR1 DFQATT and CDR2 SNEGSKA (reference sequence). Germline trimming cut 3 bases from V and 0 bases from J; bases unmatched to any gene: 7. CDR3 sequence (DNA): TGCAGTGCTAGGAGCGGCGGGGGGCTAGCCAAAAACATTCAGTACTTC. Translated, it gives CSARSGGGLAKNIQYF.

This clonotype has ten or more counts. The chain has TRBV7-6 and TRBJ2-2; tentatively, D is TRBD2 (6 bases). The V and J ends lost 1 base and 6 bases respectively, with 18 bases between them. Per germline, CDR1 SGHVS and CDR2 FNYEAQ. The CDR3 is made up of 17 amino acids. This CDR3 reads CASSLGGTGVLPGELFF. As DNA, the CDR3 is TGTGCCAGCAGCTTAGGTGGGACTGGCGTCCTCCCCGGGGAGCTGTTTTTT.

This clonotype was observed a few times. The chain links TRBV7-9 to TRBJ2-3; TRBD2 matches at 12 bases. The trim removed 2 bases at V and 5 bases at J, leaving 5 bases unmatched. Per the germline V gene, CDR1 is SEHNR and CDR2 is FQNEAQ (reference sequence). CDR3 length equals 16 residues. CDR3 residues: CASSLLAGGPVDTQYF. The CDR3 DNA follows: TGTGCCAGCAGCTTACTAGCGGGGGGGCCAGTAGATACGCAGTATTTT. The whole variable domain, remainder taken from reference TRBV7-9 and TRBJ2-3, is DTGVSQNPRHKITKRGQNVTFRCDPISEHNRLYWYRQTLGQGPEFLTYFQNEAQLEKSRLLSDRFSAERPKGSFSTLEIQRTEQGDSAMYLCASSLLAGGPVDTQYFGPGTRLTVL.

This clonotype was seen just once. The chain uses TRBV2 and TRBJ2-1, with D tentatively TRBD2 (6 bases). Germline V gene sequence: CDR1 SNHLY, CDR2 FYNNEI. V lost 7 bases and J lost 0, with 13 bases in between. The CDR3 is made up of 15 amino acids. This CDR3 is CASMGGLSSYNEQFF. The CDR3 DNA sequence: TGTGCCAGCATGGGGGGACTCAGCTCCTACAATGAGCAGTTCTTC.

In this sample, this clonotype turned up a few times. The V gene is TRBV11-2, the J gene TRBJ2-2; the D gene is possibly TRBD1 (6 bases). Germline loops: CDR1 SGHAT, CDR2 FQNNGV. The V gene lost 0 bases and the J gene lost 4 bases, with 12 bases spanning the gap. This CDR3 has 16 amino acids. CDR3 residues: CASSLDWGRVTGELFF. The CDR3 region has the DNA TGTGCCAGCAGCTTAGATTGGGGGCGGGTCACCGGGGAGCTGTTTTTT.

This clonotype was observed a few times. J is TRBJ2-7 and V is TRBV9, with TRBD1 identical over 10 bases. Germline V gives CDR1 SGDLS, CDR2 YYNGEE. V gave up 0 bases and J gave up 3 bases; unmatched junction bases: 0. The CDR3 loop spans 14 amino acids. The CDR3 region is CASSVGDRGYEQYF. The CDR3 nucleotides read TGTGCCAGCAGCGTAGGGGACAGGGGCTACGAGCAGTACTTC.

CDR3 amino acids: CAIRPAGGLHNEQFF. The CDR3 region has the DNA TGTGCCATCAGGCCAGCGGGGGGGCTACACAATGAGCAGTTCTTC. The chain recombines TRBV10-3 with TRBJ2-1; 10 bases are a match to TRBD2. The CDR3 contains 15 residues. Germline V lookup: CDR1 ENHRY, CDR2 SYGVKD. After removal of 6 bases from V and 5 bases from J, the junction contained 7 bases not matched to a gene.

The chain carries TRBV5-6 and TRBJ2-7, with D perhaps matching TRBD2 (7 bases). Trimming took off 2 bases at V and 4 bases at J, with 13 bases between the two ends. The CDR3 totals 14 residues. Germline V gene sequence: CDR1 SGHDT, CDR2 YYEEEE. The DNA for the CDR3 is TGTGCCAGCAGCTTTAACCGGGGGGCGTACGAGCAGTACTTC. This codes for CASSFNRGAYEQYF. Variable domain in full (rest from reference TRBV5-6 and TRBJ2-7): DAGVTQSPTHLIKTRGQQVTLRCSPKSGHDTVSWYQQALGQGPQFIFQYYEEEERQRGNFPDRFSGHQFPNYSSELNVNALLLGDSALYLCASSFNRGAYEQYFGPGTRLTVT.

The gene calls are TRBV4-3 and TRBJ1-4; D unclear. The CDR3 has 18 amino acids. Germline values: CDR1 LGHNA, CDR2 YSLEER. The ends were cut back, 0 bases at V and 0 bases at J, with 14 bases in the middle. CDR3 amino acids: CASSQDSVIQTTNEKLFF. In DNA, the CDR3 is TGCGCCAGCAGCCAAGATTCGGTGATCCAGACAACTAATGAAAAACTGTTTTTT.

This clonotype was picked up many times. The J gene is TRBJ1-5, the V gene TRBV7-9; D possibly corresponds to TRBD1 (5 bases). Per the germline V gene, CDR1 is SEHNR and CDR2 is FQNEAQ (reference sequence). Trimming left V 5 bases short and J 9 bases short, with 20 bases between. The CDR3 consists of 15 residues. CDR3 in DNA: TGTGCCAGCAGCCCACAAGGGACCGACCAGGGGCCCCAGCATTTT. It encodes CASSPQGTDQGPQHF.

The rearrangement uses TRBV18 and TRBJ1-1, with 8 positions matching TRBD1. CDR3 length: 16 residues. The V gene end was trimmed by 4 bases and the J gene end by 0 bases; junction bases not matched to a gene: 7. In germline, CDR1 is KGHSH, CDR2 LQKENI. The CDR3 loop reads CASSHRQGAMNTEAFF. The CDR3 DNA reads TGTGCCAGCTCACACAGGCAGGGGGCGATGAACACTGAAGCTTTCTTT.

This clonotype showed up many times. V is TRBV6-5 and J is TRBJ1-5, with 8 positions matching TRBD1. Trimming at V came to 2 bases and at J to 6 bases, leaving 6 bases not matched to a gene. CDR1 is MNHEY, CDR2 SVGAGI, per germline. The CDR3 length is 15 residues. This chain's CDR3 is CASSYGQGASQPQHF. In nucleotides, the CDR3 is TGTGCCAGCAGTTACGGGCAGGGGGCTAGTCAGCCCCAGCATTTT.

CDR3 nucleotides: TGTGCCAGCAGTGAGGATCCGACAGGGGAAAGATACGAGCAGTACTTC. It specifies CASSEDPTGERYEQYF. V usage is TRBV7-3 and J usage is TRBJ2-7; 8 bases agree with TRBD1. With 6 bases clipped from V and 4 bases from J, the junction kept 14 bases outside the gene matches. Germline values: CDR1 SGHTA, CDR2 FQGTGA. The CDR3 is made up of 16 amino acids.

This clonotype was seen many times. This chain links TRBV27 with TRBJ2-1; TRBD1 matches at 7 bases. Trimming removed 6 bases from V and 4 bases from J; junction bases left unmatched: 9. CDR1 is MNHEY, CDR2 SMNVEV, per germline (reference sequence). This CDR3 has 15 residues. CDR3 sequence: CASSVRQGHYNEQFF. CDR3 DNA: TGTGCCAGCAGCGTACGACAGGGTCATTACAATGAGCAGTTCTTC.

The chain employs TRBV28 and TRBJ1-1, with D unresolved. V gave up 11 bases and J gave up 6 bases, with 16 bases separating them. CDR1 and CDR2 (germline): MDHEN, SYDVKM. The CDR3 is 12 amino acids. The CDR3 region has the DNA TGTGCCTTCAGTTTAGTATTCCCTGAAGCTTTCTTT. Amino acids: CAFSLVFPEAFF.

This clonotype was counted many times. The gene calls are TRBV20-1 and TRBJ1-1; tentative D call: TRBD1 (6 bases). Looked up from germline, CDR1 is DFQATT and CDR2 is SNEGSKA (reference sequence). The V and J ends lost 1 base and 2 bases respectively, with 17 bases between them. The CDR3 has 16 amino acids. Here the CDR3 DNA reads TGCAGTGCTAGAGCCAGTGGAGGGGGGATTAACACTGAAGCTTTCTTT. It yields the protein CSARASGGGINTEAFF.

The CDR3 DNA sequence: TGTGCCAGCAGTCCAATGCGGGGGATGGTGGCGGGCTACACCTTC. This codes for CASSPMRGMVAGYTF. The rearrangement joins TRBV27 to TRBJ1-2; D possibly corresponds to TRBD1 (5 bases). Trimming took off 5 bases at V and 8 bases at J, with 21 bases between the two ends. This CDR3 has 15 residues. The germline V gene has CDR1 MNHEY and CDR2 SMNVEV (reference sequence).

This clonotype was observed many times. The rearrangement uses TRBV20-1 and TRBJ1-2, with no clear D. The length of the CDR3 is 15 residues. Trimming removed 3 bases from V and 4 bases from J, with 18 bases in between. Germline CDR1 DFQATT, CDR2 SNEGSKA (reference sequence). The CDR3 DNA follows: TGCAGTGCTAGCGCCGACTTACCTCTTTCCTATGGCTACACCTTC. Translation gives CSASADLPLSYGYTF.